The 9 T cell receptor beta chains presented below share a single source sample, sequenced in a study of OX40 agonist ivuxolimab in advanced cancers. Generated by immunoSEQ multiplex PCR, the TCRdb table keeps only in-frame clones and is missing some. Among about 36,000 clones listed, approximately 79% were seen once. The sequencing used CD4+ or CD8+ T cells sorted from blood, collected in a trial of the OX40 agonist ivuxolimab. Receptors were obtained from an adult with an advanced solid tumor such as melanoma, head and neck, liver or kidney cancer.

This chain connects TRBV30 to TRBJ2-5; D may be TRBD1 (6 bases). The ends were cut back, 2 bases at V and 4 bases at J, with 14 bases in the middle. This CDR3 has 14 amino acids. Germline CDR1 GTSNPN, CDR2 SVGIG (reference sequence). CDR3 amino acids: CAWSITPGAETQYF. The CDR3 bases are TGTGCCTGGAGTATAACCCCAGGGGCAGAGACCCAGTACTTC.

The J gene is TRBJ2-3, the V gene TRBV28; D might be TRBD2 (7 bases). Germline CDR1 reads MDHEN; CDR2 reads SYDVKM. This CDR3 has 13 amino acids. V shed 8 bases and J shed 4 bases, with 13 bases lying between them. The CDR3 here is CASDGGAADTQYF. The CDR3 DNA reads TGTGCCAGCGATGGGGGGGCGGCAGATACGCAGTATTTT.

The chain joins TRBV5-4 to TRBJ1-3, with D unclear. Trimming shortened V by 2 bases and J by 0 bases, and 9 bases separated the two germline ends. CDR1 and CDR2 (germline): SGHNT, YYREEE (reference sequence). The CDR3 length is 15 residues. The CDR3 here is CASSLTVSSGNTIYF. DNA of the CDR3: TGTGCCAGCAGCTTAACTGTCAGCTCTGGAAACACCATATATTTT.

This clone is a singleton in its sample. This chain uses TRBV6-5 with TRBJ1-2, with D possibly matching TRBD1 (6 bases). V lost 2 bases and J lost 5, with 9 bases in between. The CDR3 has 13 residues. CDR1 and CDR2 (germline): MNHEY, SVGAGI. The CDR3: CASSYQDSYGYTF. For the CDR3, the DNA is TGTGCCAGCAGTTACCAGGACAGTTATGGCTACACCTTC.

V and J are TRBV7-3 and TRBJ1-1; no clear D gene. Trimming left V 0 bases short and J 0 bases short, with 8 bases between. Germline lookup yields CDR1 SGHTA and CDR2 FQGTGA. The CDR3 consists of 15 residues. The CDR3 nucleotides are TGTGCCAGCAGCTTAACGTTCGGACTGAACACTGAAGCTTTCTTT. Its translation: CASSLTFGLNTEAFF.

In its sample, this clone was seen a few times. CDR3 in amino acids: CAALASRGPVGYTF. DNA of the CDR3: TGTGCCGCACTAGCGTCCAGGGGGCCGGTTGGCTACACCTTC. The rearrangement joins TRBV7-9 to TRBJ1-2; 8 nucleotides line up with TRBD1. Germline lookup yields CDR1 SEHNR and CDR2 FQNEAQ (reference sequence). The CDR3 length is 14 residues. J lost 7 bases, V lost 11 bases, and 15 bases had no gene match.

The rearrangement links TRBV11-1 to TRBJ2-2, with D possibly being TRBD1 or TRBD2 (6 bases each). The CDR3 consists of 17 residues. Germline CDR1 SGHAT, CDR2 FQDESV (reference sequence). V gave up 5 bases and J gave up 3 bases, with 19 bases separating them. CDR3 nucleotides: TGTGCCAGCAGCCCGGGGGCCATTGAGGGTTACACCGGGGAGCTGTTTTTT. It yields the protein CASSPGAIEGYTGELFF.

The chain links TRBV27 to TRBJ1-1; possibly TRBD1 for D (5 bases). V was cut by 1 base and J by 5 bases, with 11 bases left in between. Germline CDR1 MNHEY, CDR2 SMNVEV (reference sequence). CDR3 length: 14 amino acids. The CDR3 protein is CASSLWGEETEAFF. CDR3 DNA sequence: TGTGCCAGCAGTTTATGGGGGGAGGAGACTGAAGCTTTCTTT.

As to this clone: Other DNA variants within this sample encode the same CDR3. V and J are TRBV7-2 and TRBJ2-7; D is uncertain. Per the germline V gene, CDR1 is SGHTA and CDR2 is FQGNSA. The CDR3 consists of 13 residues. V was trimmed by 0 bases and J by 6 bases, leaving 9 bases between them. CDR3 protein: CASSLAGLTEQYF. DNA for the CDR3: TGTGCCAGCAGCTTAGCGGGTCTTACCGAGCAGTACTTC.